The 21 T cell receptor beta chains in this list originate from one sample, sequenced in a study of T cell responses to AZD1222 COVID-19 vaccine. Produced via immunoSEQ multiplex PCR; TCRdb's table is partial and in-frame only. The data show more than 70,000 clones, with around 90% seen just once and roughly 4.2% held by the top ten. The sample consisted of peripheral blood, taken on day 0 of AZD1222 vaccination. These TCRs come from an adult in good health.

CDR3 in amino acids: CASSPTGRGTEAFF. As DNA, the CDR3 is TGTGCCAGCAGCCCGACAGGTCGGGGCACTGAAGCTTTCTTT. The chain has TRBV7-3 and TRBJ1-1; perhaps TRBD1 as D (6 bases). Looked up from germline, CDR1 is SGHTA and CDR2 is FQGTGA. Trimming shortened V by 5 bases and J by 4 bases, and 14 bases separated the two germline ends. CDR3 length: 14 amino acids.

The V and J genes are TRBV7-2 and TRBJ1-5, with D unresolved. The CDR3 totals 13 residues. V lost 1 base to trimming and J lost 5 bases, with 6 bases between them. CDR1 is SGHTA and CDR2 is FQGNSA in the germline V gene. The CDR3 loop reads CASSLGRYQPQHF. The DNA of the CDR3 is TGTGCCAGCAGCTTAGGACGTTATCAGCCCCAGCATTTT.

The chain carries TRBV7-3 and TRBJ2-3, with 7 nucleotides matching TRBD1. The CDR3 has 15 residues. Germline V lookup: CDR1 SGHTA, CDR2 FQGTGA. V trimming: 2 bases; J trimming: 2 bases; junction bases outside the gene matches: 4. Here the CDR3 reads CASSLWGQITDTQYF. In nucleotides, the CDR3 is TGTGCCAGCAGCTTATGGGGACAGATCACAGATACGCAGTATTTT.

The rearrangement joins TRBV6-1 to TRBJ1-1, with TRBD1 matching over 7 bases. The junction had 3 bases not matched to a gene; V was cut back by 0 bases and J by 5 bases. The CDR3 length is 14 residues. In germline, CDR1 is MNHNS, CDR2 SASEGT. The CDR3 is CASSEAVGQTEAFF. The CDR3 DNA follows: TGTGCCAGCAGTGAAGCGGTGGGACAGACTGAAGCTTTCTTT.

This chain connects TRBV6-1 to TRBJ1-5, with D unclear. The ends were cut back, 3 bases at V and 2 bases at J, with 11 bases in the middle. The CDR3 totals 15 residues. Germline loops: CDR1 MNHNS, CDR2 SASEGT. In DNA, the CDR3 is TGTGCCAGCAGTGATTCTTTCGGTGGCAATCAGCCCCAGCATTTT. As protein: CASSDSFGGNQPQHF.

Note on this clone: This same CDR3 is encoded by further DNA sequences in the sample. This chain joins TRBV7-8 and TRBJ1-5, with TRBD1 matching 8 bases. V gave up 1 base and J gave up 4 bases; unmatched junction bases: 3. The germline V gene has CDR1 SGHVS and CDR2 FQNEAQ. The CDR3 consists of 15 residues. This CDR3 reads CASSLVGTGNQPQHF. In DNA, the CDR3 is TGTGCCAGCAGCTTAGTCGGGACAGGTAATCAGCCCCAGCATTTT.

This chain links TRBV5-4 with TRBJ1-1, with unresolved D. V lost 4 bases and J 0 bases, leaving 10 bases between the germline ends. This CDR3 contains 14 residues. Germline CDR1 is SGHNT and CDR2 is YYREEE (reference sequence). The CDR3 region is CASSRSTVNTEAFF. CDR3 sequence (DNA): TGTGCCAGCAGCCGATCTACAGTGAACACTGAAGCTTTCTTT.

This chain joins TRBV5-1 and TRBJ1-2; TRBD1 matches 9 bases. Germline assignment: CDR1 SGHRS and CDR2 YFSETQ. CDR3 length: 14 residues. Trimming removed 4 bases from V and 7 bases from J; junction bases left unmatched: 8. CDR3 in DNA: TGCGCCAGCAGCCCGGGACAGGGAAGGACTGGCTACACCTTC. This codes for CASSPGQGRTGYTF.

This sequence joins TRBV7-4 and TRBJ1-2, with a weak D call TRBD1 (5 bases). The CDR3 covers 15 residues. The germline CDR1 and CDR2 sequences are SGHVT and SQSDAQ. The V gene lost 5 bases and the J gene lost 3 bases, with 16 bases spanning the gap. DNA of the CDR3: TGTGCCAGCAGCGCCAGACGGGACCGCGACTATGGCTACACCTTC. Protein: CASSARRDRDYGYTF.

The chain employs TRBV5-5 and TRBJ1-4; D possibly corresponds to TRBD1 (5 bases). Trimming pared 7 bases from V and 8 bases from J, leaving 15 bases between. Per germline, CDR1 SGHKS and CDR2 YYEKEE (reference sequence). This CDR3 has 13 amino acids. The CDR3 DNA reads TGTGCCAGCCACGGAGGGGTGGACGAAAAACTGTTTTTT. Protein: CASHGGVDEKLFF.

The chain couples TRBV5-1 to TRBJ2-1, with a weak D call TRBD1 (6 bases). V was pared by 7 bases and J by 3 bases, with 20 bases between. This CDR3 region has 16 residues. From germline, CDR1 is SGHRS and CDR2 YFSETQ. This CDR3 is CASLAGGEVDYNEQFF. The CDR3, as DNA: TGCGCCAGCCTGGCTGGGGGCGAAGTTGACTACAATGAGCAGTTCTTC.

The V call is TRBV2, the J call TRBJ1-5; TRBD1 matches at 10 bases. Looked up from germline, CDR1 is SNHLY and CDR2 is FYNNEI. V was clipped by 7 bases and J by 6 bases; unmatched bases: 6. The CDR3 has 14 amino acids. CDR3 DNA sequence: TGTGCCAGCACCGGGACAGGGGTGGGTCAGCCCCAGCATTTT. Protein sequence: CASTGTGVGQPQHF. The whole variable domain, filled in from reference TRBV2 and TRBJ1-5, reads EPEVTQTPSHQVTQMGQEVILRCVPISNHLYFYWYRQILGQKVEFLVSFYNNEISEKSEIFDDQFSVERPDGSNFTLKIRSTKLEDSAMYFCASTGTGVGQPQHFGDGTRLSIL.

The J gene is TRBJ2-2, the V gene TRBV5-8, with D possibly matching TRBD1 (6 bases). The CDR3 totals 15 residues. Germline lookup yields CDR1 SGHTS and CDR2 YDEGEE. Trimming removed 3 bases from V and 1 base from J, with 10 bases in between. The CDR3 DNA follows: TGTGCCAGCAGCTGGGACACTAGGAACACCGGGGAGCTGTTTTTT. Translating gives CASSWDTRNTGELFF.

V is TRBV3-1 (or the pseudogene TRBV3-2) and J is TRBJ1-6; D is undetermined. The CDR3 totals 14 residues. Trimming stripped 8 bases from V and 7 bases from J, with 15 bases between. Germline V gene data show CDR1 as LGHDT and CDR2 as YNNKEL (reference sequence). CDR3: CASQVGVTNSPLHF. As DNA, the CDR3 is TGTGCCAGCCAAGTCGGGGTTACCAATTCACCCCTCCACTTT.

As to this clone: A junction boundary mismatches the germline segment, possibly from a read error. CDR3 sequence reads: CASSLNPQGRGHIF. DNA of the CDR3: TGTGCCAGCAGTTTAAACCCCCAGGGTAGAGGCCACATCTTC. This sequence joins TRBV27 and TRBJ2-1, with a tentative D call TRBD1 (5 bases). This CDR3 is built from 14 residues. Germline assignment: CDR1 MNHEY and CDR2 SMNVEV (reference sequence).

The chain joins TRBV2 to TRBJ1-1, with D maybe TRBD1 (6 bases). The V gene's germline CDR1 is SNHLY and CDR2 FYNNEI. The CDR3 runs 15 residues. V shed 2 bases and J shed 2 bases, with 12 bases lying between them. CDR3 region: CASSESQGLNTEAFF. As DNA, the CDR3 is TGTGCCAGCAGTGAATCTCAGGGGCTAAACACTGAAGCTTTCTTT.

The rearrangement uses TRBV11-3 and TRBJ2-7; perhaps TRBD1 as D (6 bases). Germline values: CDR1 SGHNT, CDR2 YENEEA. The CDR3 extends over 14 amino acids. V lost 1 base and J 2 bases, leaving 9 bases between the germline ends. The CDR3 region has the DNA TGTGCCAGCAGCTTAGGCAGGGGAACCTACGAGCAGTACTTC. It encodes CASSLGRGTYEQYF.

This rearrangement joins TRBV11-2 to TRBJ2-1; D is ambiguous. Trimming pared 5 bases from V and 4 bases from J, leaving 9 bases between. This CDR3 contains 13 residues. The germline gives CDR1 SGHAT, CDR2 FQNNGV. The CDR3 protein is CASSQHQYNEQFF. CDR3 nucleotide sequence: TGTGCCAGCAGCCAACACCAATACAATGAGCAGTTCTTC.

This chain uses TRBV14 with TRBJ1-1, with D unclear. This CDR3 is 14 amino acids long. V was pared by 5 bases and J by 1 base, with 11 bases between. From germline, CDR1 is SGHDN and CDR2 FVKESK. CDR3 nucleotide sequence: TGTGCCAGCAGCTTCGAGTTGTCGAACACTGAAGCTTTCTTT. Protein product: CASSFELSNTEAFF.

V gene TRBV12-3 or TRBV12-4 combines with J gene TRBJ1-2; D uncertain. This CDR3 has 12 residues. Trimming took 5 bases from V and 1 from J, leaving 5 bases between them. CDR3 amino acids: CASSQSNYGYTF. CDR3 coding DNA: TGTGCCAGCAGTCAGAGTAACTATGGCTACACCTTC.

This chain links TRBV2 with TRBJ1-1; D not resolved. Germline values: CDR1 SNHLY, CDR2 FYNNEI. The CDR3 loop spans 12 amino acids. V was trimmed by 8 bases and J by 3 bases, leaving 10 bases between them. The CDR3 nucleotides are TGTGCCAGCCTCCGAGGTGACACTGAAGCTTTCTTT. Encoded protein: CASLRGDTEAFF.